The text below deals with one TCR beta chain. The data were produced by immunoSEQ multiplex PCR, yet TCRdb's version contains in-frame clones alone and is incomplete. The data contain roughly 63,000 clones, 80% to 90% of them singletons. CDR1 KGHSH and CDR2 LQKENI come from the germline V gene. Trimming at V came to 6 bases and at J to 1 base, leaving 5 bases not matched to a gene. The CDR3 has 14 amino acids. The sample originates from a study of blood T cell repertoires in COVID-19. Study information: Samples came from the United States, Italy and Spain, spanning acute and convalescent COVID-19.

The sequence was collected from a man aged 45 to 65 with acute or convalescent COVID-19. This chain links TRBV18 with TRBJ1-1; the match to TRBD1 covers 7 bases. The specimen sequenced was peripheral blood. The CDR3 DNA reads as TGTGCCAGCTCTATACAGGGGTCGAACACTGAAGCTTTCTTT. It specifies CASSIQGSNTEAFF.